The entry below gives a single T cell receptor (beta chain) sequence along with its context. These data are taken from a study of beta chain features in type 1 diabetes. Every isolated RNA sample was fully reverse transcribed, so sequencing captured expressed TCRB transcripts. Repertoires were generated with immunoSEQ multiplex PCR, while TCRdb's copy carries only in-frame clones and drops some. The sample contains some 9,800 clones, approximately 80% of which appear only once. This CDR3 comprises 15 residues. The trim removed 6 bases at V and 8 bases at J, leaving 12 bases unmatched. CDR1 MNHEY and CDR2 SVGAGI come from the germline V gene.

The sequence came from a woman younger than 30 in good health. The gene calls are TRBV6-5 and TRBJ1-4; 7 bases line up with TRBD1. Sample: Tregs from blood. The DNA for the CDR3 is TGTGCCAGCAGAGACACAGGGGCGCTATGGGAAAAACTGTTTTTT. Translating it yields CASRDTGALWEKLFF.